These T cell receptor beta chains were read from a single sample in a study of cytomegalovirus exposure and HLA in healthy donors. Using immunoSEQ multiplex PCR, the repertoire was profiled, and TCRdb retains in-frame clones only, with some absent. This table holds 120,000 or so clones, 8% to 11% found once. The specimen was PBMCs. The receptors shown here come from a woman between 18 and 30 years old in good health and CMV-seropositive. CDR3s include the opening cysteine and the closing phenylalanine or tryptophan. Fields, in order: V gene, clone size, D gene, CDR3 length, J gene, CDR3 DNA, CDR3 protein. The D gene is left open where the match is weak. Clone sizes are given selectively: once, few, many, or a class where the clone is expanded.

V gene: TRBV16
clone size: -
D gene: TRBD2
CDR3 length: 15
J gene: TRBJ2-7
CDR3 DNA: TGTGCCAGCAGCCAGGGACTAGCGGGCCCCTACGAGCAGTACTTC
CDR3 protein: CASSQGLAGPYEQYF

V gene: TRBV18
clone size: few
D gene: TRBD1
CDR3 length: 11
J gene: TRBJ1-1
CDR3 DNA: TGTGCCAGCTCACAAGAGACAGGGCTCTTCTTT
CDR3 protein: CASSQETGLFF

V gene: TRBV5-4
clone size: -
D gene: -
CDR3 length: 15
J gene: TRBJ2-7
CDR3 DNA: TGTGCCAGCAGCCCTGGACAGAAGAGCTCCTACGAGCAGTACTTC
CDR3 protein: CASSPGQKSSYEQYF

V gene: TRBV18
clone size: -
D gene: TRBD2
CDR3 length: 15
J gene: TRBJ2-2
CDR3 DNA: TGTGCCAGCTCAACCTATAGCGGGCTTACCGGGGAGCTGTTTTTT
CDR3 protein: CASSTYSGLTGELFF

V gene: TRBV4-1
clone size: -
D gene: TRBD1
CDR3 length: 15
J gene: TRBJ1-5
CDR3 DNA: TGCGCCAGCAGCCAAGATCCAGGGGGCTTTCAGCCCCAGCATTTT
CDR3 protein: CASSQDPGGFQPQHF

V gene: TRBV6-1
clone size: -
D gene: -
CDR3 length: 15
J gene: TRBJ1-5
CDR3 DNA: TGTGCCAGCACCAAAGACGGGAGGGAGGATCAGCCCCAGCATTTT
CDR3 protein: CASTKDGREDQPQHF

V gene: TRBV30
clone size: few
D gene: -
CDR3 length: 13
J gene: TRBJ2-7
CDR3 DNA: TGTGCCTGGAAATCAGGGGGACTCTACGAGCAGTACTTC
CDR3 protein: CAWKSGGLYEQYF

V gene: TRBV25-1
clone size: -
D gene: -
CDR3 length: 15
J gene: TRBJ2-1
CDR3 DNA: TGTGCCAGCAGTAACCCCAAGGTAGCGGATACCACACAGTTCTTC
CDR3 protein: CASSNPKVADTTQFF

V gene: TRBV6-5
clone size: few
D gene: -
CDR3 length: 16
J gene: TRBJ1-1
CDR3 DNA: TGTGCCAGCAGTTACTCCTGGCGGGCCTTGAACACTGAAGCTTTCTTT
CDR3 protein: CASSYSWRALNTEAFF

V gene: TRBV28
clone size: few
D gene: TRBD1
CDR3 length: 16
J gene: TRBJ1-2
CDR3 DNA: TGTGCCAGCAGGACATTAGGACAGGGGGCCAACTATGGCTACACCTTC
CDR3 protein: CASRTLGQGANYGYTF

V gene: TRBV5-1
clone size: -
D gene: -
CDR3 length: 13
J gene: TRBJ2-7
CDR3 DNA: TGCGCCAGCAGCTTGCCAGGGACCTACGAGCAGTACTTC
CDR3 protein: CASSLPGTYEQYF

V gene: TRBV28
clone size: -
D gene: TRBD1
CDR3 length: 15
J gene: TRBJ2-1
CDR3 DNA: TGTGCCAGCAGTCCACAACGGACAGGGAAAGGTGAGCAGTTCTTC
CDR3 protein: CASSPQRTGKGEQFF

V gene: TRBV2
clone size: -
D gene: -
CDR3 length: 17
J gene: TRBJ1-2
CDR3 DNA: TGTGCCAGCAGTGATTTGAGGGTTTGGGCCTCTAACTATGGCTACACCTTC
CDR3 protein: CASSDLRVWASNYGYTF

V gene: TRBV28
clone size: -
D gene: TRBD1
CDR3 length: 13
J gene: TRBJ1-1
CDR3 DNA: TGTGCCAGCAGTTACAGGGGGCTCACTGAAGCTTTCTTT
CDR3 protein: CASSYRGLTEAFF

V gene: TRBV11-2
clone size: few
D gene: TRBD1
CDR3 length: 18
J gene: TRBJ2-2
CDR3 DNA: TGTGCCAGCAGCTACCCCTATTCGACAGGGCGGGACACCGGGGAGCTGTTTTTT
CDR3 protein: CASSYPYSTGRDTGELFF

V gene: TRBV7-6
clone size: few
D gene: -
CDR3 length: 14
J gene: TRBJ1-5
CDR3 DNA: TGTGCCAGCAGCTTACCAGGGAGCAATCAGCCCCAGCATTTT
CDR3 protein: CASSLPGSNQPQHF

V gene: TRBV2
clone size: once
D gene: TRBD1
CDR3 length: 14
J gene: TRBJ1-4
CDR3 DNA: TGTGCCAGCAAATCCGGGACAGGGGGAGAAAAACTGTTTTTT
CDR3 protein: CASKSGTGGEKLFF

V gene: TRBV27
clone size: -
D gene: TRBD1
CDR3 length: 15
J gene: TRBJ2-7
CDR3 DNA: TGTGCCAGCAGTTCCGGGACAGGATACTCCTACGAGCAGTACTTC
CDR3 protein: CASSSGTGYSYEQYF

V gene: TRBV6-5
clone size: few
D gene: -
CDR3 length: 16
J gene: TRBJ1-4
CDR3 DNA: TGTGCCAGCAGTTACACCTACAGGGCCAATAATGAAAAACTGTTTTTT
CDR3 protein: CASSYTYRANNEKLFF

V gene: TRBV14
clone size: few
D gene: TRBD1
CDR3 length: 15
J gene: TRBJ1-2
CDR3 DNA: TGTGCCAGCAGCCGAGGACAGGGAGGCCCACGGGGCTACACCTTC
CDR3 protein: CASSRGQGGPRGYTF

V gene: TRBV7-3
clone size: -
D gene: -
CDR3 length: 13
J gene: TRBJ2-3
CDR3 DNA: TGTGCCAGCAGCCCTCTCCCCACAGATACGCAGTATTTT
CDR3 protein: CASSPLPTDTQYF

V gene: TRBV29-1
clone size: -
D gene: -
CDR3 length: 12
J gene: TRBJ2-5
CDR3 DNA: TGCAGCGTTAATGGCCAGTGGGAGACCCAGTACTTC
CDR3 protein: CSVNGQWETQYF

V gene: TRBV6-5
clone size: -
D gene: -
CDR3 length: 16
J gene: TRBJ1-1
CDR3 DNA: TGTGCCAGCAGTTCGGACTCAATTCCGATGAACACTGAAGCTTTCTTT
CDR3 protein: CASSSDSIPMNTEAFF

V gene: TRBV28
clone size: -
D gene: -
CDR3 length: 13
J gene: TRBJ1-5
CDR3 DNA: TGTGCCACCACAGAGAGGGTACATCAGCCCCAGCACTTT
CDR3 protein: CATTERVHQPQHF

V gene: TRBV2
clone size: -
D gene: -
CDR3 length: 12
J gene: TRBJ1-5
CDR3 DNA: TGTGCCAGCAGTGGACAGAATCAGCCCCAGCATTTT
CDR3 protein: CASSGQNQPQHF

V gene: TRBV6-6
clone size: -
D gene: TRBD1
CDR3 length: 15
J gene: TRBJ1-5
CDR3 DNA: TGTGCCAGCAGTTACCTAGGGGACAGGGAACAGCCCCAGCATTTT
CDR3 protein: CASSYLGDREQPQHF

V gene: TRBV7-9
clone size: -
D gene: -
CDR3 length: 16
J gene: TRBJ2-1
CDR3 DNA: TGTGCCAGCAGCCCCTTACCAGCGGAGATTTACAATGAGCAGTTCTTC
CDR3 protein: CASSPLPAEIYNEQFF

V gene: TRBV6-1
clone size: -
D gene: TRBD1
CDR3 length: 13
J gene: TRBJ2-5
CDR3 DNA: TGTGCCGCTTCGACAGGGTTCCAAGAGACCCAGTACTTC
CDR3 protein: CAASTGFQETQYF

V gene: TRBV30
clone size: few
D gene: TRBD1
CDR3 length: 16
J gene: TRBJ1-2
CDR3 DNA: TGTGCCTGGAGTGTGGGACCACAGGGGCCAGGCTATGGCTACACCTTC
CDR3 protein: CAWSVGPQGPGYGYTF

V gene: TRBV7-9
clone size: -
D gene: -
CDR3 length: 14
J gene: TRBJ1-2
CDR3 DNA: TGTGCCAGCAGCCCTAAGGGCCTTCGGGGTCACAACACCTTC
CDR3 protein: CASSPKGLRGHNTF

V gene: TRBV6-6
clone size: -
D gene: -
CDR3 length: 15
J gene: TRBJ1-5
CDR3 DNA: TGTGCCAGCCTCCCCAGTTCCTTTAGCAATCAGCCCCAGCATTTT
CDR3 protein: CASLPSSFSNQPQHF

V gene: TRBV29-1
clone size: -
D gene: -
CDR3 length: 17
J gene: TRBJ2-7
CDR3 DNA: TGCAGCGTCATGAAAAAAAACGGTCTCCACAGGACCTACGAGCAGTACTTC
CDR3 protein: CSVMKKNGLHRTYEQYF

V gene: TRBV6-6
clone size: -
D gene: -
CDR3 length: 15
J gene: TRBJ2-5
CDR3 DNA: TGTGCCAGCAGTTACTCGCGGCAGTCCCAAGAGACCCAGTACTTC
CDR3 protein: CASSYSRQSQETQYF